Listed here are 17 T cell receptor beta chains from one sample, sequenced in a study of neurological immune-mediated disorders. Each CDR3 protein is one row after TCRdb ran MiXCR on the 5' RACE reads. The sample yields approximately 80,000 distinct CDR3 sequences, about 5% seen once. As for time point: longitudinal time-point 2. The sample taken for sequencing was PBMCs. These receptors all come from a woman aged 60-70 years with multiple sclerosis.

This clonotype was found many times. V usage is TRBV6-5 and J usage is TRBJ2-3, with TRBD2 identical over 8 bases. Germline trimming cut 4 bases from V and 0 bases from J; bases unmatched to any gene: 3. The CDR3 is 15 residues long. The germline V gene has CDR1 MNHEY and CDR2 SVGAGI. CDR3 bases: TGTGCCAGCAGTTCGAGCGGGGGAAGCACAGATACGCAGTATTTT. This gives the protein CASSSSGGSTDTQYF.

This clonotype was detected many times. CDR3 region: CASSVGQDYGYTF. CDR3 in DNA: TGCGCCAGCAGCGTAGGACAGGACTATGGCTACACCTTC. J is TRBJ1-2 and V is TRBV5-1; 7 nucleotides align to TRBD1. The ends lost 4 bases at V and 3 bases at J; junction bases unmatched: 3. The germline V gene has CDR1 SGHRS and CDR2 YFSETQ. This CDR3 has 13 amino acids. The full variable domain, with the rest looked up from reference TRBV5-1 and TRBJ1-2, is KAGVTQTPRYLIKTRGQQVTLSCSPISGHRSVSWYQQTPGQGLQFLFEYFSETQRNKGNFPGRFSGRQFSNSRSEMNVSTLELGDSALYLCASSVGQDYGYTFGSGTRLTVV.

This clonotype was counted ten times or more. The rearrangement links TRBV28 to TRBJ2-7; D perhaps matches TRBD2 (6 bases). The germline CDR1 and CDR2 sequences are MDHEN and SYDVKM. Trimming stripped 6 bases from V and 0 bases from J, with 12 bases between. The CDR3 sequence is 14 residues long. The DNA of the CDR3 is TGTGCCAGCAGGTCGGGACTGACCTCCTACGAGCAGTACTTC. Encoded protein: CASRSGLTSYEQYF. Drawing the rest from reference TRBV28 and TRBJ2-7, the complete variable domain is DVKVTQSSRYLVKRTGEKVFLECVQDMDHENMFWYRQDPGLGLRLIYFSYDVKMKEKGDIPEGYSVSREKKERFSLILESASTNQTSMYLCASRSGLTSYEQYFGPGTRLTVT.

This clonotype showed up many times. The chain combines TRBV28 with TRBJ1-2; no clear D gene. Per the germline V gene, CDR1 is MDHEN and CDR2 is SYDVKM. The CDR3 length is 12 residues. V shed 8 bases and J shed 4 bases, with 11 bases lying between them. CDR3 nucleotides: TGTGCCAGCGACTCGTTCGGCTATGGCTACACCTTC. Translated, it gives CASDSFGYGYTF.

This clonotype was observed many times. V gene TRBV5-1 combines with J gene TRBJ1-5; 8 bases are shared with TRBD1. Per the germline V gene, CDR1 is SGHRS and CDR2 is YFSETQ. V lost 5 bases and J lost 7; bases outside the gene matches: 8. This CDR3 has 14 amino acids. The CDR3 reads CASSLGQGEQPQHF. CDR3 nucleotide sequence: TGCGCCAGCAGTCTCGGACAGGGCGAGCAGCCCCAGCATTTT.

This clonotype was detected many times. The chain joins TRBV25-1 to TRBJ2-1; 10 nucleotides agree with TRBD2. The CDR3 spans 17 residues. Germline V gives CDR1 MGHDK, CDR2 SYGVNS. Unmatched junction bases numbered 16, after V lost 6 bases and J lost 8 bases. In nucleotides, the CDR3 is TGTGCCAGCAGCCCAGAGGGGGCAGTAGCGGGGGGTGATGAGCAGTTCTTC. The encoded protein is CASSPEGAVAGGDEQFF.

This clonotype was counted ten times or more. The rearrangement uses TRBV20-1 and TRBJ1-1; D not resolved. Trimming removed 6 bases from V and 5 bases from J, with 19 bases in between. CDR3 length: 14 amino acids. Germline values: CDR1 DFQATT, CDR2 SNEGSKA (reference sequence). The DNA of the CDR3 is TGCAGTGCCCCGTCGCGGCCCTCGGGAACTGAAGCTTTCTTT. The encoded protein is CSAPSRPSGTEAFF.

This clonotype was picked up a small number of times. The chain uses TRBV5-1 and TRBJ2-7; D may match TRBD1 or TRBD2 (5 bases each). The CDR3 runs 13 residues. The V and J ends lost 7 bases and 6 bases respectively, with 17 bases between them. CDR1 and CDR2 (germline): SGHRS, YFSETQ. The CDR3, as DNA: TGCGCCAGCCAAAGGGCAGGGAGAAGCGAGCAGTACTTC. Residues: CASQRAGRSEQYF.

This clonotype was counted ten times or more. The genes are TRBV5-1 and TRBJ2-1; no firm D call. V lost 5 bases to trimming and J lost 6 bases, with 15 bases between them. Germline V gene sequence: CDR1 SGHRS, CDR2 YFSETQ. This CDR3 region has 14 residues. CDR3 sequence: CASSMGQTPNEQFF. The CDR3, as DNA: TGCGCCAGCAGTATGGGCCAAACTCCCAATGAGCAGTTCTTC.

By share, this clonotype ranks as medium-sized. The rearrangement links TRBV27 to TRBJ1-2; a weak D match, TRBD1 (5 bases). V was shortened by 1 base and J by 7 bases, with 13 bases between the two germline ends. Germline CDR1 and CDR2: MNHEY and SMNVEV (reference sequence). The CDR3 loop spans 14 amino acids. CDR3 nucleotide sequence: TGTGCCAGCAGTTTATTGGGACCCACGGCTGGCTACACCTTC. This gives the protein CASSLLGPTAGYTF.

This rearrangement joins TRBV27 to TRBJ1-6; unclear D gene. From germline, CDR1 is MNHEY and CDR2 SMNVEV (reference sequence). Trimming took off 0 bases at V and 1 base at J, with 4 bases between the two ends. CDR3 length equals 15 residues. The CDR3 nucleotides read TGTGCCAGCAGTTTATCGGAGTCCTATAATTCACCCCTCCACTTT. It encodes CASSLSESYNSPLHF.

Ten or more counts support this clonotype. The chain employs TRBV7-2 and TRBJ1-1; no firm D call. Germline V gene lookup returns CDR1 SGHTA and CDR2 FQGNSA. This CDR3 spans 16 amino acids. Trimming removed 1 base at V and 0 bases at J, with 12 bases between. CDR3 nucleotide sequence: TGTGCCAGCAGCTTAGAACCCCAGAGAATGAACACTGAAGCTTTCTTT. It yields the protein CASSLEPQRMNTEAFF.

This clonotype was seen at least ten times. In DNA, the CDR3 is TGCAGTGCTAACCCCCTAGCACGGGAGACCCAGTACTTC. Translation: CSANPLARETQYF. This chain uses TRBV20-1 with TRBJ2-5; tentatively, D is TRBD2 (5 bases). Trimming left V 4 bases short and J 5 bases short, with 14 bases between. The germline gives CDR1 DFQATT, CDR2 SNEGSKA (reference sequence). The CDR3 consists of 13 residues.

This clonotype showed up many times. V and J are TRBV10-3 and TRBJ1-3, with TRBD1 identical over 7 bases. The CDR3 totals 16 residues. Looked up from germline, CDR1 is ENHRY and CDR2 is SYGVKD. Trimming cost V 1 base and J 1 base; bases outside gene matches: 4. The CDR3 coding sequence is TGTGCCATCAGTGAGTGGGGGACAGAATCTGGAAACACCATATATTTT. As protein: CAISEWGTESGNTIYF.

This clonotype was detected many times. The rearrangement joins TRBV5-1 to TRBJ2-7; 7 bases map to TRBD2. Germline-derived CDR1 and CDR2 are SGHRS and YFSETQ. This CDR3 has 16 residues. J was trimmed by 3 bases and V by 0 bases; bases with no gene match: 9. CDR3 sequence: CASSLAQRGIGYEQYF. CDR3 DNA: TGCGCCAGCAGCTTGGCCCAGCGGGGTATCGGCTACGAGCAGTACTTC.

This clonotype has at least ten counts. For the CDR3, the DNA is TGCGCCAGCGCATCCCCGTTGGGGTCCGTCAACAATGAGCAGTTCTTC. This codes for CASASPLGSVNNEQFF. The J gene is TRBJ2-1, the V gene TRBV5-1; D is ambiguous. The CDR3 runs to 16 residues. Looked up from germline, CDR1 is SGHRS and CDR2 is YFSETQ. With 7 bases removed from V and 5 bases from J, the gap between germline ends came to 22 bases.

There are many counts of this clonotype. V is TRBV3-1 and J is TRBJ2-1; 10 bases map to TRBD1. J lost 7 bases, V lost 6 bases, and 9 bases had no gene match. The germline V gene encodes CDR1 LGHDT and CDR2 YNNKEL (reference sequence). CDR3 size: 15 residues. The CDR3 loop reads CASSPGQGLRNEQFF. The CDR3 bases are TGTGCCAGCAGTCCGGGACAGGGGTTGAGGAATGAGCAGTTCTTC.